This record concerns one TCR beta chain sequence. Germline CDR1 reads SQVTM; CDR2 reads ANQGSEA. Trimming removed 6 bases from V and 4 bases from J, with 16 bases in between. The CDR3 spans 14 residues. The entry originates in a study of blood T cell repertoires in COVID-19. Study background: COVID-19 samples collected from the United States, Italy and Spain covered acute and convalescent phases.

As processed by the authors: Reference gene primer amplification in the assay estimated nucleated cell counts. The assay was immunoSEQ multiplex PCR, and TCRdb's table has in-frame clones only and misses some. V and J calls and clone size follow that table, whereas D and trimming were derived from the DNA. The data hold about 76,000 clones, with 90% observed a single time. This chain connects TRBV29-1 to TRBJ1-5, with D possibly TRBD1 on 5 matching bases. The sample comprised peripheral blood. This receptor was obtained from a woman between 45 and 65 years old in a cohort sampled during active COVID-19. Here the CDR3 DNA reads TGCAGCGTGTGGGGGGGGACGCCGAATCAGCCCCAGCATTTT. The encoded protein is CSVWGGTPNQPQHF.